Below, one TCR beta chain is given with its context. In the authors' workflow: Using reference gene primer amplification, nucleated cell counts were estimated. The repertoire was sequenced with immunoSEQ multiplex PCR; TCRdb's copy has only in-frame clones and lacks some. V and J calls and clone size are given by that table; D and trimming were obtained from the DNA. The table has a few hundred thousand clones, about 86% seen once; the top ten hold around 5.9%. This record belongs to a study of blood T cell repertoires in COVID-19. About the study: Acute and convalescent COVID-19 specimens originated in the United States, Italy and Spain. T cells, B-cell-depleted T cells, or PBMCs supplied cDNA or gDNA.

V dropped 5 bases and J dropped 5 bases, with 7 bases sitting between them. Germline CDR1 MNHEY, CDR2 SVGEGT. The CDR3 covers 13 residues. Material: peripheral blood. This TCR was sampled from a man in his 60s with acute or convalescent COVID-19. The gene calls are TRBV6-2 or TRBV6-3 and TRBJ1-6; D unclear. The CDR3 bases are TGTGCCAGCAGTCGTCCCGATAATTCACCCCTCCACTTT. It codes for CASSRPDNSPLHF.